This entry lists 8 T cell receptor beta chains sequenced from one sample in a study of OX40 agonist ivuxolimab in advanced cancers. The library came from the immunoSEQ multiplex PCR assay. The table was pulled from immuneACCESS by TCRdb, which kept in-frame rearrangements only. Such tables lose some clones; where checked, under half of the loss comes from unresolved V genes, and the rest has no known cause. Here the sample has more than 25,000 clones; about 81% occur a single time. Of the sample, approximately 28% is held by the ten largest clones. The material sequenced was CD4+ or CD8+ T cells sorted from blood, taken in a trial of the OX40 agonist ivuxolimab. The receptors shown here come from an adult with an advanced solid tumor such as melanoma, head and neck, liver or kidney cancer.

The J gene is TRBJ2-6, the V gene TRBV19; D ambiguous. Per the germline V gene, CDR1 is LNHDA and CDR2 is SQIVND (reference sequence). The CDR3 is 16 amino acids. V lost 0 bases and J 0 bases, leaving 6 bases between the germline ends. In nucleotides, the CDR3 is TGTGCCAGTAGTATAGATCGGGTCTCTGGGGCCAACGTCCTGACTTTC. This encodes CASSIDRVSGANVLTF.

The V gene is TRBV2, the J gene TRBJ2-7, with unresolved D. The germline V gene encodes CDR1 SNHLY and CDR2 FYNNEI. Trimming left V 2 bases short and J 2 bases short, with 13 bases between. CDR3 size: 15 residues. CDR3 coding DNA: TGTGCCAGCAGTGAATTCAAGGGTGCCACCTACGAGCAGTACTTC. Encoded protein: CASSEFKGATYEQYF.

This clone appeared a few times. The CDR3 region is CASGGTDLMNTEAFF. CDR3 bases: TGTGCCAGTGGCGGGACAGACCTCATGAACACTGAAGCTTTCTTT. The chain uses TRBV6-6 and TRBJ1-1; TRBD1 agrees at 7 bases. V lost 9 bases to trimming and J lost 0 bases; unmatched junction nucleotides: 10. Germline values: CDR1 MNHNY, CDR2 SVGAGI (reference sequence). This CDR3 has 15 amino acids.

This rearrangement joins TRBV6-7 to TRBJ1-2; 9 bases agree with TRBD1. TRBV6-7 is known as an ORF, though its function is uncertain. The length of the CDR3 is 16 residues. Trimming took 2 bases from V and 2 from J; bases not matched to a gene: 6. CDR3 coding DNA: TGTGCCAGCAGTTACCATTTACAGGGGGCGAACTATGGCTACACCTTC. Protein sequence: CASSYHLQGANYGYTF.

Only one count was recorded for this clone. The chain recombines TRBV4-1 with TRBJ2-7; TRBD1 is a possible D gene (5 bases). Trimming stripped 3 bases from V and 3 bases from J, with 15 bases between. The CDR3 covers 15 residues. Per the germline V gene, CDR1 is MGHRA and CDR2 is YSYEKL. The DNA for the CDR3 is TGCGCCAGCAGCCAGGGTATTCAAGGGGACTACGAGCAGTACTTC. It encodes CASSQGIQGDYEQYF.

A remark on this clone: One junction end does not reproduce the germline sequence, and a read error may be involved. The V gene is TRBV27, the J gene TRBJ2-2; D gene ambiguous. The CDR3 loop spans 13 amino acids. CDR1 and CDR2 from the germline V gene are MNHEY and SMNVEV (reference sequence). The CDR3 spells CASSLLGELELFF. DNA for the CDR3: TGTGCCAGCAGCTTATTGGGTGAATTGGAGCTGTTTTTT.

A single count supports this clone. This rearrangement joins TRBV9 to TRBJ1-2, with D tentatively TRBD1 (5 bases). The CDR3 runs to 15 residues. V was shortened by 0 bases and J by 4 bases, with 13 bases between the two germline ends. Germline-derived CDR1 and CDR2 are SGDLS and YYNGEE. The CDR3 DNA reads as TGTGCCAGCAGCGTAGATTCAGGGCTGAGCTATGGCTACACCTTC. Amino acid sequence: CASSVDSGLSYGYTF. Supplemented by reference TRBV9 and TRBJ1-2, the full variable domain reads DSGVTQTPKHLITATGQRVTLRCSPRSGDLSVYWYQQSLDQGLQFLIQYYNGEERAKGNILERFSAQQFPDLHSELNLSSLELGDSALYFCASSVDSGLSYGYTFGSGTRLTVV.

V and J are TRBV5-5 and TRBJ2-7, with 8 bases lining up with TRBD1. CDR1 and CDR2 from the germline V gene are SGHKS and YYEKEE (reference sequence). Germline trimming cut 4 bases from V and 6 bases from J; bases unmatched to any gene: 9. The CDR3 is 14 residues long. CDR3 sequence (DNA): TGTGCCAGCAGCGAGGGACAGGCAATGAGCGAGCAGTACTTC. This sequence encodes CASSEGQAMSEQYF. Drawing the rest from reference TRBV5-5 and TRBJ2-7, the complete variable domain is DAGVTQSPTHLIKTRGQQVTLRCSPISGHKSVSWYQQVLGQGPQFIFQYYEKEERGRGNFPDRFSARQFPNYSSELNVNALLLGDSALYLCASSEGQAMSEQYFGPGTRLTVT.